The 15 T cell receptor beta chains presented below share a single source sample, sequenced in a study of shared clonotypes between healthy human individuals. Profiled with immunoSEQ multiplex PCR; TCRdb holds only in-frame clones, not every one. The profile shows roughly 510,000 clones, over 75% of them singletons. Sequenced: PBMCs. These receptor sequences come from a woman aged 40 to 50 in good health. Some clones in this sample may be carry-over from other donors' samples.

The chain has TRBV18 and TRBJ2-1; 10 nucleotides line up with TRBD2. J gave up 3 bases and V 3 bases, and 17 bases lay outside the gene matches. CDR1 is KGHSH and CDR2 is LQKENI in the germline V gene. The CDR3 length is 20 residues. The CDR3 is CASSPVSPGSSGRIYNEQFF. The CDR3 coding sequence is TGTGCCAGCTCACCGGTCTCCCCCGGGTCTAGCGGGAGAATCTACAATGAGCAGTTCTTC.

This clone was seen many times. The V gene is TRBV12-5, the J gene TRBJ2-1, with 8 bases that match TRBD1. The CDR3 is 13 amino acids. V trimming: 7 bases; J trimming: 6 bases; junction bases outside the gene matches: 5. CDR1 LGHNT and CDR2 FRNRAP come from the germline V gene. The CDR3 sequence: CASALDRANEQFF. CDR3 sequence (DNA): TGTGCTAGTGCCCTGGACAGGGCCAATGAGCAGTTCTTC.

The chain joins TRBV5-4 to TRBJ2-7; TRBD2 matches at 10 bases. In germline, CDR1 is SGHNT, CDR2 YYREEE (reference sequence). This CDR3 is built from 16 residues. J was trimmed by 5 bases and V by 0 bases; bases with no gene match: 8. CDR3 amino acids: CASSLGLAGLKDEQYF. In DNA, the CDR3 is TGTGCCAGCAGCTTGGGACTAGCGGGTTTAAAGGACGAGCAGTACTTC.

The chain is built from TRBV18 and TRBJ2-7; no clear D gene. The CDR3 has 12 amino acids. CDR1 and CDR2 from the germline V gene are KGHSH and LQKENI. The V end was cut by 3 bases, the J end by 1 base, with 4 bases between. CDR3 sequence: CASSPTSYEQYF. The CDR3 DNA sequence: TGTGCCAGCTCACCCACGTCCTACGAGCAGTACTTC.

V usage is TRBV30 and J usage is TRBJ1-1; D not resolved. The CDR3 is 12 residues long. V lost 4 bases to trimming and J lost 1 base, with 7 bases between them. From germline, CDR1 is GTSNPN and CDR2 SVGIG (reference sequence). CDR3 amino acids: CAWNRQNTEAFF. The CDR3, as DNA: TGTGCCTGGAACCGGCAGAACACTGAAGCTTTCTTT.

CDR3 bases: TGTGCCAGCAGATATGAAGCAGGGTACGAGCAGTACTTC. Residues: CASRYEAGYEQYF. The chain joins TRBV7-2 to TRBJ2-7; D is possibly TRBD1 (5 bases). CDR1 is SGHTA, CDR2 FQGNSA, per germline. The ends were cut back, 6 bases at V and 4 bases at J, with 13 bases in the middle. The CDR3 covers 13 residues.

The V gene is TRBV5-1, the J gene TRBJ1-1, with TRBD1 as a possible D gene (6 bases). The CDR3 has 16 amino acids. V was trimmed by 4 bases and J by 0 bases, leaving 16 bases between them. CDR1 is SGHRS and CDR2 is YFSETQ in the germline V gene. The CDR3 nucleotides read TGCGCCAGCAGCACTCCAGGGGAGGCCCTGAACACTGAAGCTTTCTTT. Encoded protein: CASSTPGEALNTEAFF.

This clone was seen more than once but under ten times. The J gene is TRBJ2-1, the V gene TRBV5-1; 13 bases are shared with TRBD2. Germline loops: CDR1 SGHRS, CDR2 YFSETQ. V gave up 1 base and J gave up 8 bases; unmatched junction bases: 6. CDR3 length equals 16 residues. CDR3 sequence: CASSLFWTSGSYEQFF. CDR3 nucleotides: TGCGCCAGCAGCTTGTTTTGGACTAGCGGGAGCTATGAGCAGTTCTTC.

V gene TRBV7-2 combines with J gene TRBJ2-7; 7 bases agree with TRBD2. Germline V gene lookup returns CDR1 SGHTA and CDR2 FQGNSA. This CDR3 has 14 residues. Trimming at V came to 7 bases and at J to 4 bases, leaving 10 bases not matched to a gene. The CDR3 region is CASTKGGSKYEQYF. The CDR3 DNA sequence: TGTGCCAGCACCAAAGGCGGGAGTAAGTACGAGCAGTACTTC. Using reference TRBV7-2 and TRBJ2-7 for the parts outside the CDR3, the full variable domain is GAGVSQSPSNKVTEKGKDVELRCDPISGHTALYWYRQSLGQGLEFLIYFQGNSAPDKSGLPSDRFSAERTGGSVSTLTIQRTQQEDSAVYLCASTKGGSKYEQYFGPGTRLTVT.

The CDR3 is CASSLDRAGTEAFF. In DNA form, the CDR3 reads TGTGCCAGCAGTTTAGACAGGGCGGGCACTGAAGCTTTCTTT. This chain connects TRBV28 to TRBJ1-1; 7 nucleotides match TRBD1. Per germline, CDR1 MDHEN and CDR2 SYDVKM. With V trimmed by 2 bases and J by 4 bases, 4 bases remained unmatched. The CDR3 length is 14 residues.

This clone has only one observation. The V and J genes are TRBV2 and TRBJ2-7; 9 bases match TRBD1. This CDR3 region has 16 residues. V was clipped by 3 bases and J by 4 bases; unmatched bases: 10. CDR1 is SNHLY, CDR2 FYNNEI, per germline. CDR3 protein: CASSDGLRTGAYEQYF. CDR3 nucleotide sequence: TGTGCCAGCAGTGACGGGCTGAGGACAGGGGCTTACGAGCAGTACTTC.

The count of this clone is one. The gene calls are TRBV7-2 and TRBJ2-7; D is ambiguous. CDR3 length: 14 residues. Germline CDR1 is SGHTA and CDR2 is FQGNSA. V gave up 2 bases and J gave up 0 bases, with 8 bases separating them. CDR3 amino acids: CASSLLGDSYEQYF. DNA of the CDR3: TGTGCCAGCAGCTTATTAGGTGACTCCTACGAGCAGTACTTC.

The table lists this clone with a few counts. This chain connects TRBV6-5 to TRBJ1-1, with TRBD1 matching over 8 bases. Germline V gives CDR1 MNHEY, CDR2 SVGAGI. Trimming cost V 6 bases and J 3 bases; bases outside gene matches: 3. The CDR3 contains 13 residues. The CDR3 region is CASSPDRDTEAFF. The CDR3 nucleotides read TGTGCCAGCAGCCCGGACAGGGACACTGAAGCTTTCTTT.

The V and J genes are TRBV2 and TRBJ2-1; 8 bases fit TRBD2. After removal of 4 bases from V and 4 bases from J, the junction contained 3 bases not matched to a gene. In germline, CDR1 is SNHLY, CDR2 FYNNEI. This CDR3 has 14 amino acids. The CDR3 DNA reads as TGTGCCAGCAGTGGATTAGCGGGATACAATGAGCAGTTCTTC. Protein sequence: CASSGLAGYNEQFF.

The chain joins TRBV29-1 to TRBJ1-1, with D possibly TRBD1 on 6 matching bases. Trimming cost V 5 bases and J 2 bases, with 12 bases left between them. Germline V CDR1 and CDR2: SQVTM, ANQGSEA. The CDR3 is 13 residues long. The CDR3 coding sequence is TGCAGCGTTCAAGGACAGCTAAACACTGAAGCTTTCTTT. Translated, it gives CSVQGQLNTEAFF.